This T cell receptor (beta chain) was sequenced in a study of shared clonotypes between healthy human individuals. The overall study: Each donor had three CD4 naive, three CD4 memory, two CD8 naive and one CD8 memory plate.

Germline CDR1 and CDR2: MGHRA and YSYEKL. CDR3 length equals 16 residues. The V and J ends lost 1 base and 2 bases respectively, with 12 bases between them. TCRdb's copy holds only in-frame clones and misses some; the assay was immunoSEQ multiplex PCR. The table lists some 650,000 clones, around 97% of them singletons. Overall study findings and caveats: Sequencing depth was expected to influence donor clonotype sharing. On the whole, naive subsets had larger estimated richness than memory subsets had.

Turning to this clone: What it recognizes is unknown.

The sample taken for sequencing was naive CD4+ T cells sorted from blood. Subset reported: CD45RA+ positively selected. The chain employs TRBV4-1 and TRBJ2-1; a possible D gene is TRBD1 (5 bases). The sequence came from a woman in her 30s in good health. CDR3 sequence reads: CASSQGRQGTYNEQFF. The CDR3 region has the DNA TGCGCCAGCAGCCAAGGTCGCCAGGGAACCTACAATGAGCAGTTCTTC.